The T cell receptor beta chain under discussion was sequenced for a study of molecular identifiers for immune sequencing clone quantification. In this sample, this clonotype turned up many times. Its antigen is unknown. TCRdb re-called the PCR reads with MiXCR, one entry per CDR3 protein. The table has 400,000 to 600,000 distinct CDR3 sequences, less than 30% seen once; the top ten hold roughly 0.77%. CDR1 DFQATT and CDR2 SNEGSKA come from the germline V gene (reference sequence). CDR3 length: 15 amino acids. The junction had 10 bases not matched to a gene; V was cut back by 3 bases and J by 7 bases. Findings and limits, study-wide: For effector cells, clones above 20 RNA copies held over 98% of molecules; for naive cells, under 1%.

The TCR was taken from a human donor in good health. Some libraries in this study had Jurkat cell RNA spiked in. The J gene is TRBJ2-3, the V gene TRBV20-1; TRBD2 agrees at 10 bases. The sequenced material came from naive CD8+ T cells from blood, with Jurkat cell RNA spiked in. Described subset: FACS-sorted CD8+CD4-CCR7+CD45RA+ naive T cells. In DNA, the CDR3 is TGCAGTGCTAGGCCTACTAGCGGGGATTGGAATACGCAGTATTTT. Translating gives CSARPTSGDWNTQYF.